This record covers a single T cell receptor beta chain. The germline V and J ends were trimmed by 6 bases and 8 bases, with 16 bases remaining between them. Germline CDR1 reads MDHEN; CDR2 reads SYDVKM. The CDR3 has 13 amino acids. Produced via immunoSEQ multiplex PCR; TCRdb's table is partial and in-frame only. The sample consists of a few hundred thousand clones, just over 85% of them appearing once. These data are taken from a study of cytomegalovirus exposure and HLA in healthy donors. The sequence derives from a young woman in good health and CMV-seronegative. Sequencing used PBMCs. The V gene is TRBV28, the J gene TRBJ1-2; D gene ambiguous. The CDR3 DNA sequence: TGTGCCAGCAGGGCGGGTCCCTATCTCGGCTACACCTTC. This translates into CASRAGPYLGYTF.